The next 28 T cell receptor beta chains were all read from a single sample in a study of blood T cell repertoires in COVID-19. Sequenced by immunoSEQ multiplex PCR; TCRdb stores in-frame clones only, minus some. The table records about 160,000 clones, approximately 90% of them present only once. The sequenced material came from peripheral blood. All receptors come from a man aged 18 to 29 with acute or convalescent COVID-19.

V and J are TRBV10-2 and TRBJ1-2; D call uncertain. This CDR3 has 12 amino acids. V was shortened by 3 bases and J by 2 bases, with 4 bases between the two germline ends. Looked up from germline, CDR1 is WSHSY and CDR2 is SAAADI. DNA of the CDR3: TGCGCCAGCAGTGAACGGAACTATGGCTACACCTTC. Amino acid sequence: CASSERNYGYTF.

J is TRBJ1-1 and V is TRBV6-5; maybe TRBD1 (6 bases). Looked up from germline, CDR1 is MNHEY and CDR2 is SVGAGI. Trimming cost V 2 bases and J 3 bases, with 7 bases left between them. This CDR3 has 13 amino acids. CDR3 in amino acids: CASSYKGDTEAFF. The CDR3 DNA is TGTGCCAGCAGTTACAAGGGGGACACTGAAGCTTTCTTT.

This clone has a single count. The chain employs TRBV7-2 and TRBJ2-1; 8 nucleotides line up with TRBD2. V lost 5 bases to trimming and J lost 8 bases; unmatched junction nucleotides: 11. From germline, CDR1 is SGHTA and CDR2 FQGNSA. This CDR3 contains 15 residues. The chain's CDR3 is CASSPPSGSQYEQFF. The CDR3 DNA is TGTGCCAGCAGCCCGCCCAGCGGGAGCCAATATGAGCAGTTCTTC. The complete variable domain, with remaining parts taken from reference TRBV7-2 and TRBJ2-1, reads GAGVSQSPSNKVTEKGKDVELRCDPISGHTALYWYRQSLGQGLEFLIYFQGNSAPDKSGLPSDRFSAERTGGSVSTLTIQRTQQEDSAVYLCASSPPSGSQYEQFFGPGTRLTVL.

The chain recombines TRBV12-3 or TRBV12-4 with TRBJ2-7, with TRBD1 matching 7 bases. Trimming at V came to 4 bases and at J to 8 bases, leaving 5 bases not matched to a gene. CDR3 length: 12 residues. CDR3 in amino acids: CASSSGGKKQYF. The CDR3 region has the DNA TGTGCCAGCAGTTCAGGGGGAAAAAAGCAGTACTTC.

In its sample, this clone was seen once. The chain employs TRBV27 and TRBJ1-2; the D is unclear. Trimming cost V 4 bases and J 4 bases, with 16 bases left between them. CDR1 is MNHEY and CDR2 is SMNVEV in the germline V gene (reference sequence). The CDR3 spans 15 residues. CDR3 DNA: TGTGCCAGCAGTTCAGGACTCTCTTGGGGCTATGGCTACACCTTC. As protein: CASSSGLSWGYGYTF.

The chain links TRBV9 to TRBJ2-1; 16 positions agree with TRBD2. V was clipped by 5 bases and J by 6 bases; unmatched bases: 11. Germline V gene lookup returns CDR1 SGDLS and CDR2 YYNGEE. CDR3 length: 18 amino acids. The CDR3 here is CASRSGTSGGANGNEQFF. The CDR3 DNA is TGTGCCAGCAGATCAGGGACTAGCGGGGGGGCCAATGGCAATGAGCAGTTCTTC.

This chain's CDR3 is CASSIGTGMNTEAFF. The CDR3 nucleotides are TGTGCCAGTAGTATCGGGACAGGAATGAACACTGAAGCTTTCTTT. The chain combines TRBV19 with TRBJ1-1; 8 nucleotides align to TRBD1. J lost 0 bases, V lost 3 bases, and 3 bases had no gene match. The CDR3 sequence is 15 residues long. Looked up from germline, CDR1 is LNHDA and CDR2 is SQIVND (reference sequence).

V is TRBV19 and J is TRBJ1-1; D may be TRBD1 (6 bases). The CDR3 extends over 16 amino acids. In germline, CDR1 is LNHDA, CDR2 SQIVND (reference sequence). Trimming pared 2 bases from V and 0 bases from J, leaving 13 bases between. The DNA of the CDR3 is TGTGCCAGTAGTATAAGGGCAGGGGCGTTGAACACTGAAGCTTTCTTT. Its protein is CASSIRAGALNTEAFF.

The rearrangement links TRBV5-4 to TRBJ2-3, with D possibly matching TRBD1 (6 bases). CDR3 length: 15 residues. Germline V lookup: CDR1 SGHNT, CDR2 YYREEE (reference sequence). V was clipped by 2 bases and J by 0 bases, with 10 bases between them. The CDR3 here is CASSFEDSSTDTQYF. The CDR3 DNA follows: TGTGCCAGCAGCTTTGAGGACAGCAGCACAGATACGCAGTATTTT.

The chain has TRBV5-1 and TRBJ2-3, with 12 bases identical to TRBD1. The CDR3 spans 18 residues. The V gene's germline CDR1 is SGHRS and CDR2 YFSETQ. V lost 4 bases, J lost 1 base, and 10 bases stayed unmatched. This CDR3 is CASSPRDRGREGTDTQYF. CDR3 DNA: TGCGCCAGCAGCCCCCGGGACAGGGGGCGTGAGGGCACAGATACGCAGTATTTT.

The chain combines TRBV29-1 with TRBJ2-1, with 8 nucleotides matching TRBD1. The CDR3 runs 15 residues. Per germline, CDR1 SQVTM and CDR2 ANQGSEA. The V gene end was trimmed by 2 bases and the J gene end by 8 bases; junction bases not matched to a gene: 11. The CDR3 loop reads CSVERGGQGADEQFF. CDR3 nucleotide sequence: TGCAGCGTTGAAAGGGGCGGCCAGGGGGCCGATGAGCAGTTCTTC.

J is TRBJ1-1 and V is TRBV6-5; D possibly corresponds to TRBD1 (5 bases). Trimming stripped 8 bases from V and 4 bases from J, with 17 bases between. The CDR3 covers 14 residues. Germline CDR1 and CDR2: MNHEY and SVGAGI. The CDR3 reads CASLDGGGSTEAFF. The CDR3 bases are TGTGCCAGCCTCGACGGGGGAGGAAGCACTGAAGCTTTCTTT.

The rearrangement links TRBV5-1 to TRBJ1-1; D unresolved. Germline V lookup: CDR1 SGHRS, CDR2 YFSETQ. The CDR3 is 12 residues long. V shed 3 bases and J shed 12 bases, with 15 bases lying between them. The CDR3 DNA reads TGCGCCAGCAGCTCTTTCTCGGAGTTACCTTTCTTT. This gives the protein CASSSFSELPFF.

V usage is TRBV4-1 and J usage is TRBJ2-1; tentative D call: TRBD2 (6 bases). This CDR3 is 16 amino acids long. Trimming stripped 4 bases from V and 0 bases from J, with 13 bases between. The germline CDR1 and CDR2 sequences are MGHRA and YSYEKL. This CDR3 is CASSPQAGSSYNEQFF. In DNA, the CDR3 is TGCGCCAGCAGCCCACAAGCGGGCAGCTCCTACAATGAGCAGTTCTTC.

The rearrangement joins TRBV14 to TRBJ1-2; D uncertain. CDR3 length equals 16 residues. The germline V and J ends were trimmed by 4 bases and 1 base, with 16 bases remaining between them. CDR1 and CDR2 from the germline V gene are SGHDN and FVKESK. CDR3 amino acids: CASSPSEGYRNYGYTF. Here the CDR3 DNA reads TGTGCCAGCAGCCCTAGTGAAGGTTACCGTAACTATGGCTACACCTTC.

The V and J genes are TRBV6-5 and TRBJ1-2; 7 bases fit TRBD1. From germline, CDR1 is MNHEY and CDR2 SVGAGI. Trimming at V came to 5 bases and at J to 2 bases, leaving 5 bases not matched to a gene. This CDR3 region has 14 residues. The CDR3, as DNA: TGTGCCAGCAGTCGACAGGGAGTCAACTATGGCTACACCTTC. Encoded protein: CASSRQGVNYGYTF.

The rearrangement joins TRBV6-1 to TRBJ2-1, with TRBD2 matching 11 bases. Germline trimming cut 3 bases from V and 7 bases from J; bases unmatched to any gene: 5. Per the germline V gene, CDR1 is MNHNS and CDR2 is SASEGT. The CDR3 runs 15 residues. CDR3 nucleotide sequence: TGTGCCAGCAGTGATCCCCGACTAGCGGGGAATGAGCAGTTCTTC. Its protein product is CASSDPRLAGNEQFF.

This clone was recorded once. The genes are TRBV19 and TRBJ1-2; maybe TRBD1 (6 bases). The length of the CDR3 is 19 residues. The germline V and J ends were trimmed by 1 base and 0 bases, with 21 bases remaining between them. Germline V gives CDR1 LNHDA, CDR2 SQIVND (reference sequence). CDR3: CASSIGGLRGGRTNYGYTF. The CDR3 nucleotides are TGTGCCAGTAGTATAGGAGGGTTGAGGGGGGGAAGAACTAACTATGGCTACACCTTC.

The genes are TRBV9 and TRBJ1-3; D is undetermined. CDR3 length equals 15 residues. Deletions cut 7 bases from V and 4 bases from J, with 18 bases between. Germline-derived CDR1 and CDR2 are SGDLS and YYNGEE. As DNA, the CDR3 is TGTGCCAGCTCCCTCCCGGGGTTACCCGGAAACACCATATATTTT. This sequence encodes CASSLPGLPGNTIYF.

This clone was detected only once. The chain is built from TRBV28 and TRBJ2-3, with 11 bases lining up with TRBD1. In germline, CDR1 is MDHEN, CDR2 SYDVKM. J gave up 3 bases and V 3 bases, and 5 bases lay outside the gene matches. The CDR3 extends over 16 amino acids. This chain's CDR3 is CASSLLGQGATDTQYF. In nucleotides, the CDR3 is TGTGCCAGCAGTTTGCTCGGACAGGGGGCGACAGATACGCAGTATTTT.

The chain links TRBV9 to TRBJ2-7; the match to TRBD1 covers 8 bases. The germline V gene encodes CDR1 SGDLS and CDR2 YYNGEE. The CDR3 sequence is 15 residues long. Trimming at V came to 3 bases and at J to 1 base, leaving 6 bases not matched to a gene. The DNA for the CDR3 is TGTGCCAGCAGCGCGAGACAGGGGCCATCCTACGAGCAGTACTTC. This encodes CASSARQGPSYEQYF.

V gene TRBV5-1 combines with J gene TRBJ2-7; no firm D call. The CDR3 totals 11 residues. V dropped 5 bases and J dropped 4 bases, with 7 bases sitting between them. In germline, CDR1 is SGHRS, CDR2 YFSETQ. The CDR3 region is CASRTGYEQYF. The DNA of the CDR3 is TGCGCCAGCAGGACTGGGTACGAGCAGTACTTC.

The chain is built from TRBV11-2 and TRBJ2-1; 7 bases line up with TRBD1. Losses at the gene ends were 3 bases for V and 0 bases for J; bases not matched to a gene: 2. This CDR3 has 15 residues. Germline V gene data show CDR1 as SGHAT and CDR2 as FQNNGV. The CDR3 DNA sequence: TGTGCCAGCAGCTTCGGGACAGTCTCCTACAATGAGCAGTTCTTC. Translation: CASSFGTVSYNEQFF.

The chain uses TRBV19 and TRBJ2-5, with 9 bases fitting TRBD1. CDR3 length equals 14 residues. The germline gives CDR1 LNHDA, CDR2 SQIVND (reference sequence). With V trimmed by 7 bases and J by 7 bases, 10 bases remained unmatched. The CDR3 sequence: CASTRTGGEGTQYF. CDR3 coding DNA: TGTGCCAGTACCCGAACAGGGGGCGAGGGGACCCAGTACTTC.

The chain joins TRBV30 to TRBJ2-7; 7 positions match TRBD1. Germline loops: CDR1 GTSNPN, CDR2 SVGIG (reference sequence). The CDR3 is made up of 12 amino acids. The CDR3 sequence: CAHRTGPYEQYF. CDR3 bases: TGTGCGCACCGGACAGGACCCTACGAGCAGTACTTC.

J is TRBJ2-6 and V is TRBV18, with 11 bases matching TRBD2. The V gene end was trimmed by 0 bases and the J gene end by 2 bases; junction bases not matched to a gene: 0. Germline CDR1 is KGHSH and CDR2 is LQKENI. The CDR3 is 17 residues long. The CDR3 DNA reads TGTGCCAGCTCACCACCTAGCGGGGGGGCTGGGGCCAACGTCCTGACTTTC. It codes for CASSPPSGGAGANVLTF.

The V gene is TRBV19, the J gene TRBJ1-5; 7 bases map to TRBD1. Unmatched junction bases numbered 11, after V lost 2 bases and J lost 7 bases. The CDR3 is 16 residues long. Germline values: CDR1 LNHDA, CDR2 SQIVND (reference sequence). CDR3 sequence (DNA): TGTGCCAGTAGTATAAGGGTCGGAGCAGGGGGACAGCCCCAGCATTTT. It codes for CASSIRVGAGGQPQHF. Complete variable domain (other parts from reference TRBV19 and TRBJ1-5): DGGITQSPKYLFRKEGQNVTLSCEQNLNHDAMYWYRQDPGQGLRLIYYSQIVNDFQKGDIAEGYSVSREKKESFPLTVTSAQKNPTAFYLCASSIRVGAGGQPQHFGDGTRLSIL.

V is TRBV29-1 and J is TRBJ2-7, with 9 bases that match TRBD1. V shed 6 bases, J shed 3 bases, and the junction held 9 bases outside the gene matches. Germline V gene sequence: CDR1 SQVTM, CDR2 ANQGSEA. The CDR3 loop spans 14 amino acids. The CDR3 DNA is TGCAGCGTGGAGACGACAGGGGGTGTCTACGAGCAGTACTTC. It encodes CSVETTGGVYEQYF.